This TCR beta chain was identified during a study of beta chain features in type 1 diabetes. The wider study: The study found patients and healthy donors alike in age, gender and cell yields.

Germline lookup yields CDR1 SGDLS and CDR2 YYNGEE. This CDR3 has 14 residues. V lost 0 bases and J lost 2, with 9 bases in between. Points on this clone: Its specificity is not known.

Whole-study results and caveats: The naive, central memory and Treg TCRB repertoires of patients appeared to be more similar to one another than those of healthy donors. Researchers cautioned that cDNA sequencing could over-represent cells with high TCR expression. Shortening that was moderate but significant affected the TCRB CDR3s of Type 1 diabetes patients in all four CD4+ subsets.

Purity exceeded 95% in all sorted populations. Expressed TCRB transcripts were sequenced because the entire RNA isolate underwent reverse transcription. Method: immunoSEQ multiplex PCR; TCRdb's copy keeps in-frame clones and lacks some. The sample lists about 30,000 clones, 56% occurring once. This chain joins TRBV9 and TRBJ2-7; D unresolved. This sequence originates from a woman under 30 with type 1 diabetes. Material: Tregs from blood. The CDR3 bases are TGTGCCAGCAGCGTAGGAGGTCCTACCTACGAGCAGTACTTC. Translation: CASSVGGPTYEQYF.